The 4 T cell receptor beta chains listed next were all sequenced from one sample in a study of regulatory T cells in long-lasting Graves disease listed by TCRdb under 2021. The library was obtained by multiplex PCR. Sequencing was carried out with an Illumina HiSeq 4000. CDR3 regions were amplified by Arm-PCR with iRepertoire HTBI primers to construct TCR beta libraries. The public reads were reanalyzed by TCRdb: fastp trimming at Q25, MiXCR alignment, in-frame beta chains only. Merged by CDR3 protein, the rows form single entries marked with the most common genes and DNA. Across this sample there are 680,000 or so distinct CDR3 sequences, with approximately 15% seen only once. 15% to 20% of the sample comes from the top ten. The intended sense of this specimen's time point label: newly diagnosed GD, antithyroid drugs for less than 3 months. For both TCR sequencing and RNA sequencing, RNA was extracted from PBMCs using TRIzol.

The sample also formed part of further work on T cells in Graves' hyperthyroidism and ophthalmopathy.

Sample: peripheral blood mononuclear cells (PBMCs), taken at new diagnosis, from a patient treated with antithyroid drugs. These receptors were obtained from a woman in her 30s with Graves disease. Donor details come from another sample of the same person, matched by shared clones.

V gene TRBV5-1 combines with J gene TRBJ1-5, with 8 bases aligning to TRBD1. The CDR3 spans 14 residues. CDR1 and CDR2 (germline): SGHRS, YFSETQ. The V gene end was trimmed by 3 bases and the J gene end by 3 bases; junction bases not matched to a gene: 2. The CDR3 DNA sequence: TGCGCCAGCAGCTGGACAGGGCTCAATCAGCCCCAGCATTTT. Protein product: CASSWTGLNQPQHF.

This chain connects TRBV27 to TRBJ2-7; 11 nucleotides line up with TRBD2. Germline values: CDR1 MNHEY, CDR2 SMNVEV (reference sequence). The CDR3 runs 19 residues. Trimming took 5 bases from V and 2 from J; bases not matched to a gene: 17. CDR3 region: CASSTRFLTSGSQPYEQYF. For the CDR3, the DNA is TGTGCCAGCAGTACCCGTTTTCTTACTAGCGGGAGCCAACCCTACGAGCAGTACTTC.

The DNA for the CDR3 is TGCGCCAGCAGCCCACGCGGACAGGGGAACGAGCAGTACTTC. Translation: CASSPRGQGNEQYF. V usage is TRBV5-1 and J usage is TRBJ2-7; TRBD1 matches 9 bases. CDR1 and CDR2 from the germline V gene are SGHRS and YFSETQ. The V segment lost 4 bases and the J segment 5 bases; nucleotides outside the gene matches: 7. This CDR3 is built from 14 residues.

There are many counts of this clonotype. The CDR3 DNA follows: TGCAGGACTAGCGGGAGCAATGAGCAGTTCTTC. This translates into CRTSGSNEQFF. This sequence joins TRBV20-1 and TRBJ2-1; 12 nucleotides agree with TRBD2. Looked up from germline, CDR1 is DFQATT and CDR2 is SNEGSKA (reference sequence). The CDR3 loop spans 11 amino acids.